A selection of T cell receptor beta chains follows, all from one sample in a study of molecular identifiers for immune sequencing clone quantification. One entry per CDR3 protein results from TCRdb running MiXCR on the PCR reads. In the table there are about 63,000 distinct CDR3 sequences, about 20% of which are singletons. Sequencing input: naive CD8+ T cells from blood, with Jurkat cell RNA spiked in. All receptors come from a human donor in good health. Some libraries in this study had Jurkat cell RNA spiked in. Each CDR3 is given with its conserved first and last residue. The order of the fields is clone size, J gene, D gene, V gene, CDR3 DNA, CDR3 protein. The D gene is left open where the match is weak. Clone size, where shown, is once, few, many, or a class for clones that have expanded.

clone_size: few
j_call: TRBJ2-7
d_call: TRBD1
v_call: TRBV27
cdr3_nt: TGTGCCAGCAGTATAATCCGGACAGGGGGATTCTACGAGCAGTACTTC
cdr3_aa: CASSIIRTGGFYEQYF

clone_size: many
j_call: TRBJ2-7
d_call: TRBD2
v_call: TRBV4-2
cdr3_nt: TGTGCCAGCAGCTTCCGACTAGCGGAGGGTTACGAGCAGTACTTC
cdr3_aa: CASSFRLAEGYEQYF

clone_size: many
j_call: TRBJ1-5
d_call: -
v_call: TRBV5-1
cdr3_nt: TGCGCCAGCAGCATAAACAGGGAAAAGGTTAGCAATCAGCCCCAGCATTTT
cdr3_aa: CASSINREKVSNQPQHF

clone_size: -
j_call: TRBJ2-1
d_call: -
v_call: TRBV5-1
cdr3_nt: TGCGCCAGCACCCTGTCCAGGGGTATCATGTACAATGAGCAGTTCTTC
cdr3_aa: CASTLSRGIMYNEQFF

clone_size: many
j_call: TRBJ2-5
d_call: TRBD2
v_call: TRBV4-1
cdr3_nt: TGCGCCAGCAGCCAAGAGGGCAGCGGGAGGGCCGTAGAGACCCAGTACTTC
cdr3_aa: CASSQEGSGRAVETQYF

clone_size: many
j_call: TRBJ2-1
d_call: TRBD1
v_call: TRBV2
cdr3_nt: TGTGCCAGCAGTGCCCCGACAGGGAACTCCTACAATGAGCAGTTCTTC
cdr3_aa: CASSAPTGNSYNEQFF

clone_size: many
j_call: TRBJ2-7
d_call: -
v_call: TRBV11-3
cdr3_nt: TGTGCCAGCACCCAAGGGACCGTAGTCCTCGACGAGCAGTACTTC
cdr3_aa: CASTQGTVVLDEQYF

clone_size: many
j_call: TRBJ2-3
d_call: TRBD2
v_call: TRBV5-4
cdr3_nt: TGTGCCAGCAGCCCGGGAGTAGCGGGAGGGCCGGATACGCAGTATTTT
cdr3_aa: CASSPGVAGGPDTQYF

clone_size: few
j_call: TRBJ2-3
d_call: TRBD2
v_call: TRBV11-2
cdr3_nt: TGTGCCAGCAGCCCTGGCGGGGGGAGCACAGATACGCAGTATTTT
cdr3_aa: CASSPGGGSTDTQYF

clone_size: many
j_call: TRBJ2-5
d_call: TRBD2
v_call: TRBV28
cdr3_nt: TGTGCCAGCAGTCCTGGTTTTACCGGGACTAGCGGGAGAAAGACCCAGTACTTC
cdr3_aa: CASSPGFTGTSGRKTQYF

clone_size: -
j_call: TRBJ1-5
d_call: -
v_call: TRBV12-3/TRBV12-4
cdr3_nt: TGTGCCAGCAGTGGGACGGTTAGCAATCAGCCCCAGCATTTT
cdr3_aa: CASSGTVSNQPQHF

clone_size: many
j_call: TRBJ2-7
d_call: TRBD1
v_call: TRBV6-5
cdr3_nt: TGTGCCACCCTCCCTTCACCGGACAGGTCCTCCTACGAGCAGTACTTC
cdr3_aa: CATLPSPDRSSYEQYF

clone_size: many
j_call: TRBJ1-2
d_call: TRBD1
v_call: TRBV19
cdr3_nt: TGTGCCAGTAGTCCACAGGGGGCCTATGGCTACACCTTC
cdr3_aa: CASSPQGAYGYTF

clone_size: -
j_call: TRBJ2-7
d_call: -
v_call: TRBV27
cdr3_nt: TGTGCCAGCAGTTTGGTAGGGAATTACTACGAGCAGTACTTC
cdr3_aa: CASSLVGNYYEQYF

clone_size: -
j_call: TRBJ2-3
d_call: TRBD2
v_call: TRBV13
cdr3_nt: TGTGCCAGCAACCCCGGACTAGCGGGAGGGGCCACGGATACGCAGTATTTT
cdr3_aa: CASNPGLAGGATDTQYF

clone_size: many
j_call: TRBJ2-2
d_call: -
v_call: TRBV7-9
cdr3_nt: TGCGCCAGCAGCTTCCGGGACGGATACACCGGGGAGCTGTTTTTT
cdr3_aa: CASSFRDGYTGELFF

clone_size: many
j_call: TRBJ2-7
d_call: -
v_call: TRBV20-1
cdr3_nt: TGCAGTGCGATTACCGGTCCGCTAGCGAGCTCCTACGAGCAGTACTTC
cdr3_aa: CSAITGPLASSYEQYF

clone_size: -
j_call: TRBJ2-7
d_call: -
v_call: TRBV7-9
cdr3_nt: TGTGCCAGCAGCTTAAGTACGGGACTTACTCTTTACGAGCAGTACTTC
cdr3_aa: CASSLSTGLTLYEQYF

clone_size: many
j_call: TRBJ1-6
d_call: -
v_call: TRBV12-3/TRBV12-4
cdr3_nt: TGTGCCAGCAGTTTAGATGGGGCAGGAAATTCACCCCTCCACTTT
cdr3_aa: CASSLDGAGNSPLHF

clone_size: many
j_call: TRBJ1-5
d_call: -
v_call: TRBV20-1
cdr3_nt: TGCAGTGCTAGAATTGTGGGGAGCGCTAGCAATCAGCCCCAGCATTTT
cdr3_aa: CSARIVGSASNQPQHF

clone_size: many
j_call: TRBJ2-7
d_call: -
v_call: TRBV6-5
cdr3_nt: TGTGCCAGCAGTTACGGGGAACTAGTTGGCGAGCAGTACTTC
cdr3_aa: CASSYGELVGEQYF

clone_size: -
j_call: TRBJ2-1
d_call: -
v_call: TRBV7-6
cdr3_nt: TGTGCCAGCAGCTGGAGAACGGATGGGTACAATGAGCAGTTCTTC
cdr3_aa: CASSWRTDGYNEQFF

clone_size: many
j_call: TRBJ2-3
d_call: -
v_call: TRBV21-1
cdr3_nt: TGTGCCAGCCTTAAATCTGCGGGAGGGCCGACAGATACGCAGTATTTT
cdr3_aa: CASLKSAGGPTDTQYF

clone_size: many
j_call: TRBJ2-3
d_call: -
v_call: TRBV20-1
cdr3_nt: TGCAGTGCTCCGGATTGGGGTGGGAGCACAGATACGCAGTATTTT
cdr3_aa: CSAPDWGGSTDTQYF

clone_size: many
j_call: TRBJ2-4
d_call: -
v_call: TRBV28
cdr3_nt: TGTGCCAGCCTGGACAGTAGCTATTTAGCCAAAAACATTCAGTACTTC
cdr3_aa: CASLDSSYLAKNIQYF

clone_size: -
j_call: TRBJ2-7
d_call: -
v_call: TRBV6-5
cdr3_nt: TGTGCCAGCAGTTACTCGGGGCAGGAATCTTCCTACGGGCAGTACTTC
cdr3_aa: CASSYSGQESSYGQYF

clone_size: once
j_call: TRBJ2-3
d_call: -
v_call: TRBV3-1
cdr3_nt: TGTGCCAGCAGCCAAGACACGCCTTCAGTGGGAGGAGGAGATACGCAGTATTTT
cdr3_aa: CASSQDTPSVGGGDTQYF